This T cell receptor (beta chain) was retrieved from a study of shared T cell receptors in the human thymus. TCRdb's copy holds only in-frame clones and misses some; the assay was immunoSEQ multiplex PCR. The profile shows about 610,000 clones, approximately 87% of them singletons. The data were also submitted as part of a second study, on human thymus T cells. That paper states: Resections obtained during corrective heart surgery supplied the thymus tissue. Both thymic and peripheral blood repertoires showed apparently biased V and J usage. Related research described thymic repertoires that were highly overlapping among unrelated individuals.

The clonotype originates from a boy under two years old with a congenital heart defect. The material sequenced was thymocytes.

The CDR3 reads CASSLVPPAGGGYEQYF. The CDR3 DNA sequence: TGTGCCAGCAGCTTAGTCCCTCCAGCGGGAGGGGGATACGAGCAGTACTTC. The rearrangement uses TRBV11-3 and TRBJ2-7; 10 bases are shared with TRBD2. Germline assignment: CDR1 SGHNT and CDR2 YENEEA. The CDR3 runs to 17 residues. Trimming cost V 1 base and J 4 bases; bases outside gene matches: 10.